This TCR beta chain was recorded in a study of cytomegalovirus exposure and HLA in healthy donors. The count of this clone is one. Method: immunoSEQ multiplex PCR; TCRdb's copy keeps in-frame clones and lacks some. The table records roughly 170,000 clones, more than 65% of them present only once. Separate from the roughly 670-subject first cohort, the approximately 120-subject validation cohort was the one that the donors belonged to. Germline-derived CDR1 and CDR2 are MNHNY and SVGAGI (reference sequence). The CDR3 runs to 15 residues. Trimming at V came to 2 bases and at J to 4 bases, leaving 7 bases not matched to a gene.

The origin of this receptor is a woman aged 18-29 years in good health and CMV-seropositive. The rearrangement joins TRBV6-6 to TRBJ2-5; 7 bases line up with TRBD1. Sequenced sample: PBMCs. The CDR3: CASSYRKGGGETQYF. CDR3 coding DNA: TGTGCCAGCAGTTACAGGAAAGGGGGCGGAGAGACCCAGTACTTC.